This T cell receptor (beta chain) emerged from a study of T cell responses to AZD1222 COVID-19 vaccine. Repertoires were generated with immunoSEQ multiplex PCR, while TCRdb's copy carries only in-frame clones and drops some. Among a few hundred thousand clones listed, approximately 93% were seen once. Looked up from germline, CDR1 is SGHRS and CDR2 is YFSETQ. The CDR3 length is 20 residues. Unmatched junction bases numbered 14, after V lost 2 bases and J lost 2 bases. This TCR was recovered from an adult in good health. The J gene is TRBJ2-1, the V gene TRBV5-1; 12 bases fit TRBD2. The sequences come from peripheral blood, collected on day 0 of AZD1222 vaccination. The CDR3 DNA reads as TGCGCCAGCAGCTTCCGGGACAGCGTTCTAGCGGGAGGGACCTACAATGAGCAGTTCTTC. Residues: CASSFRDSVLAGGTYNEQFF.